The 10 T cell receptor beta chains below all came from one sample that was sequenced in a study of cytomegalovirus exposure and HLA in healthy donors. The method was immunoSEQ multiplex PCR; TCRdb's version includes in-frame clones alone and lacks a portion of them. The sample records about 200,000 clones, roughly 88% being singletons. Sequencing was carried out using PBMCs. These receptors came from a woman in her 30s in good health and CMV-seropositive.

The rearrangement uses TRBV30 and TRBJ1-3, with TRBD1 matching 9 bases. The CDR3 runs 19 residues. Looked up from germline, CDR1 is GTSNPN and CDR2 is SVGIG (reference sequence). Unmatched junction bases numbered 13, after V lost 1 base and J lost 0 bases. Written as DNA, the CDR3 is TGTGCCTGGAGTGGTGGGACAGGGATCCCCCTTTTCTCTGGAAACACCATATATTTT. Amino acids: CAWSGGTGIPLFSGNTIYF.

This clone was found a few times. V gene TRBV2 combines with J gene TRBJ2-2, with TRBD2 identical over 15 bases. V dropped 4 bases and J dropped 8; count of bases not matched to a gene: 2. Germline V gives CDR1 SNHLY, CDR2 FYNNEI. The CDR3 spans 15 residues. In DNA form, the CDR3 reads TGTGCCAGCAGTGGGACTAGCGGGAGGGCGGGGGAGCTGTTTTTT. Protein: CASSGTSGRAGELFF.

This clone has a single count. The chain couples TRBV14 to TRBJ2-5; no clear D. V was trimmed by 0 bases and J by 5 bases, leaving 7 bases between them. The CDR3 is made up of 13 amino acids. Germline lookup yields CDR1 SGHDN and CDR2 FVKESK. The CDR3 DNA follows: TGTGCCAGCAGCCAAGATTTGAGGGAGACCCAGTACTTC. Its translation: CASSQDLRETQYF.

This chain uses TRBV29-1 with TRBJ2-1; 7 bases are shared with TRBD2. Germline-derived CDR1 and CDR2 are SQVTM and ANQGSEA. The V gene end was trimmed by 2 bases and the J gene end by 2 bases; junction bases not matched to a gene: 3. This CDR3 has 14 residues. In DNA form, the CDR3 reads TGCAGCGTTGAAAGGACTAGAGCCTACAATGAGCAGTTCTTC. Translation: CSVERTRAYNEQFF.

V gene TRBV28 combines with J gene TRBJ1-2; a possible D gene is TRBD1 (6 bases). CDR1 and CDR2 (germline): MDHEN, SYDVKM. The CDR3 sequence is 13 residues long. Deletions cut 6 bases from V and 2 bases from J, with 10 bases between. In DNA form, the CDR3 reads TGTGCCAGCAGCCTAACAGGGAACTATGGCTACACCTTC. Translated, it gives CASSLTGNYGYTF.

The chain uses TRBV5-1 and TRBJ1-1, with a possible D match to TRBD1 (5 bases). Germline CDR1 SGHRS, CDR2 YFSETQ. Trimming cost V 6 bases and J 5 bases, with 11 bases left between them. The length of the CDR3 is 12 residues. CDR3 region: CASKTTGTEAFF. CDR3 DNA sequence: TGCGCCAGCAAAACTACAGGTACTGAAGCTTTCTTT.

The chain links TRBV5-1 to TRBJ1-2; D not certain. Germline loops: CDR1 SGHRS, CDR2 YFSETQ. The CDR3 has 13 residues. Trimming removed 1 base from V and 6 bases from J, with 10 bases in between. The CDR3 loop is CASSLRSGDGYTF. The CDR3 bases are TGCGCCAGCAGCTTGAGGAGTGGCGATGGCTACACCTTC.

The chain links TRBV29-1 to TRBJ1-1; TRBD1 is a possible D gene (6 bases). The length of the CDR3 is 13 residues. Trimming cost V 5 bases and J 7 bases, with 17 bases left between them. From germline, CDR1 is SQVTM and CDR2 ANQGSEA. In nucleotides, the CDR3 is TGCAGCGTTACTCTCATCCGGGACAATGAAGCTTTCTTT. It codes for CSVTLIRDNEAFF.

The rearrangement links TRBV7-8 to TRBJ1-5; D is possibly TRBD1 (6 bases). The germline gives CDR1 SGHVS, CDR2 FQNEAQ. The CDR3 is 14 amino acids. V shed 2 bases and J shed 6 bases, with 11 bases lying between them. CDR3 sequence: CASSLLQGSQPQHF. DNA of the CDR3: TGTGCCAGCAGCTTACTCCAGGGGAGTCAGCCCCAGCATTTT.

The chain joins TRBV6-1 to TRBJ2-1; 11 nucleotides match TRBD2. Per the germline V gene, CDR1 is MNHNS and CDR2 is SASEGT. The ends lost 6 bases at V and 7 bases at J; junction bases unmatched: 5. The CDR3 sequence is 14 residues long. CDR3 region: CASSVGLAGNEQFF. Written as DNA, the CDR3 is TGTGCCAGCAGCGTTGGACTAGCGGGTAATGAGCAGTTCTTC.